The source of this T cell receptor (beta chain) is a study of Tregs in tolerant kidney transplant recipients. A note on this clone: The antigen is not known.

Germline CDR1 reads GTSNPN; CDR2 reads SVGIG (reference sequence). This CDR3 has 14 residues. V trimming: 4 bases; J trimming: 3 bases; junction bases outside the gene matches: 9. Notes on the study in general: Tregs expanded with activated donor B cells seemed most donor-specific. Validation in larger populations is needed because few patients were studied. This study did not directly address biological reproducibility.

Using immunoSEQ multiplex PCR, the repertoire was profiled, and TCRdb retains in-frame clones only, with some absent. This repertoire shows approximately 81,000 clones, over 75% found once; its top ten account for approximately 1.4%. Related graft donors supplied nonmyeloablative bone marrow transplants, and mixed chimerism was transient. This sequence joins TRBV30 and TRBJ2-7; 7 nucleotides align to TRBD1. The sample in question was CD4+ T cells from blood (PBMCs), obtained 24 months after the transplant. This TCR came from a human patient who received a combined kidney and bone marrow transplant. These T cells may partly come from the graft donor. The CDR3 reads CAWKGGRGNYEQYF. As DNA, the CDR3 is TGTGCCTGGAAAGGCGGCAGGGGGAACTACGAGCAGTACTTC. The complete variable domain, with remaining parts taken from reference TRBV30 and TRBJ2-7, reads SQTIHQWPATLVQPVGSPLSLECTVEGTSNPNLYWYRQAAGRGLQLLFYSVGIGQISSEVPQNLSASRPQDRQFILSSKKLLLSDSGFYLCAWKGGRGNYEQYFGPGTRLTVT.